The TCR beta chain described here comes from a study of cytomegalovirus exposure and HLA in healthy donors. PCR employed 60 Vbeta and 13 Jbeta primers. Sequenced by immunoSEQ multiplex PCR; TCRdb stores in-frame clones only, minus some. The sample contains 150,000 or so clones, about 85% of which appear only once. Germline CDR1 GTSNPN, CDR2 SVGIG (reference sequence). V shed 0 bases and J 7 bases; nucleotides not matched to a gene: 8. The CDR3 length is 14 residues. The sample comprised PBMCs. The rearrangement uses TRBV30 and TRBJ1-1, with 7 positions matching TRBD1. This TCR was recovered from a man aged 30 to 45 in good health and CMV-seropositive. The CDR3 sequence is CAWSVQGQNNEAFF. CDR3 DNA sequence: TGTGCCTGGAGTGTACAGGGACAGAATAATGAAGCTTTCTTT.